This TCR beta chain appears in the sequencing data of a study of beta chain features in type 1 diabetes. Study details: Cell yields, gender and age were similar in healthy donors and patients. Study conclusions and caveats: There was a moderate but significant shortening of TCRB CDR3s in all four CD4+ subsets of Type 1 diabetes patients. Although PCR might favor shorter templates, it would do so equally in patients and controls.

A note on this clone: Antigen specificity is unknown.

The single heparinised draw taken from each donor contained around 100 mL of blood on average. Every isolated RNA sample was fully reverse transcribed, so sequencing captured expressed TCRB transcripts. TCRdb keeps only in-frame clones here, not all; method: immunoSEQ multiplex PCR. The sample has fewer than 250,000 clones, 13% to 15% seen once. V lost 2 bases and J lost 0, with 11 bases in between. Germline V CDR1 and CDR2: MGHRA, YSYEKL. This CDR3 has 16 residues. V is TRBV4-1 and J is TRBJ2-1; TRBD2 might be the D (5 bases). Sample: naive CD4+ T cells from blood. The receptor's source is a woman aged 40 to 55 in good health. The CDR3 sequence is CASSQLSSGSYNEQFF. In nucleotides, the CDR3 is TGCGCCAGCAGCCAATTGTCCAGCGGCTCCTACAATGAGCAGTTCTTC.